This T cell receptor (beta chain) was recorded in a study of T cell clonality in common variable immunodeficiency. The study's findings and limits: CVID patient heterogeneity limited repertoire-clinical complication correlations.

Profiling relied on immunoSEQ multiplex PCR, and the TCRdb table lists in-frame clones only, not all of them. In total the sample includes fewer than 65,000 clones, none of them seen once. CDR1 is LGHNA, CDR2 YNFKEQ, per germline. The CDR3 loop spans 16 amino acids. This clone appeared many times. Its antigen remains unknown. A junction boundary mismatches the germline segment, possibly from a read error. The read gets to within 3 residues of the CDR3 end, and the germline J gene fills in the rest. This TCR was recovered from a person aged 18 to 70 in good health. Sequencing was carried out using peripheral blood mononuclear cells. The chain recombines TRBV4-2 with TRBJ1-1; D is possibly TRBD1 (5 bases). The covered CDR3 bases are TGCGCCAGCAGCCAAGATAGGGGACTACAGAACACTGAA. This translates into CASSQDRGLQNTE. The CDR3 in full is CASSQDRGLQNTEAFF.